The rows below give T cell receptor beta chains drawn from one sample of a study of T cells in Graves' hyperthyroidism and ophthalmopathy. In TCRdb, the multiplex PCR reads were re-called with MiXCR into one record per CDR3 protein. The data hold more than 550,000 distinct CDR3 sequences, with roughly 17% observed a single time. Sequencing used blood. The receptors shown here come from a man aged 50 to 60 with Graves' hyperthyroidism. The CDR3 runs from the conserved cysteine through the conserved F or W. D genes are given only for firm matches. Part of the rows lack a size; the others show once, few, many or a class for expanded clones.

j_gene: TRBJ2-7
d_gene: TRBD2
abundance: -
v_gene: TRBV11-2
CDR3nt: TGTGCCAGCAGCCTTAGCGGGAGAATCTACGAGCAGTACTTC
CDR3aa: CASSLSGRIYEQYF

j_gene: TRBJ2-5
d_gene: -
abundance: -
v_gene: TRBV27
CDR3nt: TGTGCCAGCAGTCTATCACGGGGGCCCCACGAGGAGACCCAGTACTTC
CDR3aa: CASSLSRGPHEETQYF

j_gene: TRBJ2-3
d_gene: -
abundance: few
v_gene: TRBV30
CDR3nt: TGTGCCTGGAGTGTACTTGATCGGGGTACGCAGTATTTT
CDR3aa: CAWSVLDRGTQYF

j_gene: TRBJ2-5
d_gene: -
abundance: many
v_gene: TRBV5-1
CDR3nt: TGCGCCAGCAGCTTTAAACCCCTAGGACACCAAGAGACCCAGTACTTC
CDR3aa: CASSFKPLGHQETQYF

j_gene: TRBJ2-1
d_gene: -
abundance: many
v_gene: TRBV2
CDR3nt: TGTGCCAGCAGTGGAAGGACCACGATATTCAATGAGCAGTTCTTC
CDR3aa: CASSGRTTIFNEQFF

j_gene: TRBJ2-1
d_gene: -
abundance: many
v_gene: TRBV10-3
CDR3nt: TGTGCCATCACCAGCCGGGACTCCCAAAATGAGCAGTTCTTC
CDR3aa: CAITSRDSQNEQFF

j_gene: TRBJ2-1
d_gene: TRBD2
abundance: -
v_gene: TRBV9
CDR3nt: TGTGCCAGCAGCCCCGAGGGTCTAGCGGGCGGTTCCTACAATGAGCAGTTCTTC
CDR3aa: CASSPEGLAGGSYNEQFF

j_gene: TRBJ1-2
d_gene: -
abundance: many
v_gene: TRBV2
CDR3nt: TGTGCCAGCAGGGGGGTGACTAGCTATGGCTACACCTTC
CDR3aa: CASRGVTSYGYTF

j_gene: TRBJ1-5
d_gene: TRBD1
abundance: few
v_gene: TRBV7-8
CDR3nt: TGTGCCAGCAGCGACAGGGGATATCAGCCCCAGCATTTT
CDR3aa: CASSDRGYQPQHF

j_gene: TRBJ1-1
d_gene: -
abundance: many
v_gene: TRBV7-9
CDR3nt: TGTGCCAGCAGCTTCACAGCTAACTCACCTGAAGCTTTCTTT
CDR3aa: CASSFTANSPEAFF

j_gene: TRBJ2-2
d_gene: TRBD1
abundance: -
v_gene: TRBV29-1
CDR3nt: TGCAGCGTTCTGGTCTGGACAGGGTGGTTTCCCGGGGAGCTGTTTTTT
CDR3aa: CSVLVWTGWFPGELFF

j_gene: TRBJ1-1
d_gene: -
abundance: many
v_gene: TRBV6-1
CDR3nt: TGTGCCAGCCTCCGGGGTAAGAACACTGAAGCTTTCTTT
CDR3aa: CASLRGKNTEAFF

j_gene: TRBJ1-5
d_gene: -
abundance: few
v_gene: TRBV28
CDR3nt: TGTGCCAGCAGTTTAGCGGGGGGCCCTAATCAGCCCCAGCATTTT
CDR3aa: CASSLAGGPNQPQHF

j_gene: TRBJ2-7
d_gene: TRBD2
abundance: many
v_gene: TRBV6-2/TRBV6-3
CDR3nt: TGTGCCAGCAGCACCCGGGACTACAAAAATTCCTACGAGCAGTACTTC
CDR3aa: CASSTRDYKNSYEQYF

j_gene: TRBJ2-3
d_gene: TRBD1
abundance: many
v_gene: TRBV18
CDR3nt: TGTGCCAGCTCACCCGGACAGGCTCGGTCCGATACGCAGTATTTT
CDR3aa: CASSPGQARSDTQYF

j_gene: TRBJ1-1
d_gene: -
abundance: many
v_gene: TRBV6-2/TRBV6-3
CDR3nt: TGTGCCAGCACCGCGGATGTGGTTCGGAACACTGAAGCTTTCTTT
CDR3aa: CASTADVVRNTEAFF

j_gene: TRBJ1-1
d_gene: -
abundance: many
v_gene: TRBV11-2
CDR3nt: TGTGCCAGCAGCTCCCCCGCCCGAGCTTTCTTT
CDR3aa: CASSSPARAFF

j_gene: TRBJ1-4
d_gene: TRBD1
abundance: many
v_gene: TRBV2
CDR3nt: TGTGCCAGCAGCGGGACAGTTAGTGCAGCTAATGAAAAACTGTTTTTT
CDR3aa: CASSGTVSAANEKLFF

j_gene: TRBJ2-4
d_gene: -
abundance: -
v_gene: TRBV7-9
CDR3nt: TGTGCCAGCACAGACAGTGGAGGGGACATTCAGTACTTC
CDR3aa: CASTDSGGDIQYF

j_gene: TRBJ1-2
d_gene: -
abundance: few
v_gene: TRBV7-9
CDR3nt: TGTGCCAGCAGCTTTAAGGGAGGGATTTCCTATGGCTACACCTTC
CDR3aa: CASSFKGGISYGYTF

j_gene: TRBJ2-7
d_gene: TRBD2
abundance: many
v_gene: TRBV2
CDR3nt: TGTGCCAGCAGGGTAGCGGGAGGCTGGGAGCAGTACTTC
CDR3aa: CASRVAGGWEQYF

j_gene: TRBJ1-2
d_gene: -
abundance: many
v_gene: TRBV20-1
CDR3nt: TGCAGTGCTAGAAATAACTATGGCTACACCTTC
CDR3aa: CSARNNYGYTF

j_gene: TRBJ1-1
d_gene: -
abundance: -
v_gene: TRBV20-1
CDR3nt: TGCAGTGCTAGCGTTCGGGAGGCGCACACTGAAGCTTTCTTT
CDR3aa: CSASVREAHTEAFF